This T cell receptor beta chain was observed in a study of shared clonotypes between healthy human individuals. Overall study context: Donor composition was a couple of women and three men, aged 18 to 49.

In regard to this clone: Its target is unknown.

TCRdb keeps only in-frame clones here, not all; method: immunoSEQ multiplex PCR. The sample consists of millions of clones, more than 90% of them appearing once. Germline CDR1 is MGHDK and CDR2 is SYGVNS. V was trimmed by 2 bases and J by 7 bases, leaving 23 bases between them. The CDR3 is 18 amino acids. Study-level results: Non-shared clonotypes had lower generation probabilities than clonotypes shared by all four sorted-subset donors. Larger richness was generally estimated for naive than memory subsets. Enrolling few donors narrowed the genetic and exposure-history diversity that was represented.

Input material: naive CD4+ T cells sorted from blood. Subset defined: CD45RA+ positively selected. The rearrangement uses TRBV25-1 and TRBJ1-4; weak D call: TRBD1 (6 bases). This TCR was recovered from a young man in good health. The chain's CDR3 is CASSERQAGPNTREKLFF. In DNA, the CDR3 is TGTGCCAGCAGTGAACGACAGGCAGGCCCCAACACTCGTGAAAAACTGTTTTTT.